This record concerns one TCR beta chain sequence. Its antigen is as yet unknown. The CDR3 covers 14 residues. CDR1 is MDHEN, CDR2 SYDVKM, per germline. Trimming removed 6 bases at V and 2 bases at J, with 13 bases between. Assay used: immunoSEQ multiplex PCR; TCRdb lists only in-frame clones, some missing. The profile shows 150,000 to 200,000 clones, about nine tenths of them singletons. This record belongs to a study of T cell responses to AZD1222 COVID-19 vaccine. General study results and limits: Rises in breadth and depth of Spike-specific TCRs came after two AZD1222 doses. Among those given AZD1222, only six were seropositive at baseline. Unmutated variant regions are reportedly targeted by nearly half of spike-specific TCRs.

J is TRBJ1-2 and V is TRBV28; D may be TRBD1 (6 bases). The material sequenced was peripheral blood, taken 28 days after the second AZD1222 dose. This clonotype was obtained from an adult who received the AZD1222 COVID-19 vaccine. Written as DNA, the CDR3 is TGTGCCAGCAGGATTACGGGGGCCAACTATGGCTACACCTTC. As protein: CASRITGANYGYTF.